One sample yielded the 5 T cell receptor beta chains listed below, sequenced in a study of T cell responses to AZD1222 COVID-19 vaccine. Some clones are missing from TCRdb's copy, which holds only in-frame ones; the method was immunoSEQ multiplex PCR. Of 100,000 to 150,000 clones listed, around 94% are singletons. This sample comprised peripheral blood, obtained on day 0 of AZD1222 vaccination. All receptors derive from an adult in good health.

This clone appeared once. V is TRBV9 and J is TRBJ2-1; no definite D call. CDR3 size: 16 residues. The germline V gene has CDR1 SGDLS and CDR2 YYNGEE. V was pared by 4 bases and J by 2 bases, with 16 bases between. The CDR3 loop reads CASSTGALSTYNEQFF. In nucleotides, the CDR3 is TGTGCCAGCAGCACCGGAGCTCTATCTACCTACAATGAGCAGTTCTTC.

The chain employs TRBV18 and TRBJ2-3; D not resolved. Trimming left V 3 bases short and J 0 bases short, with 10 bases between. Germline V CDR1 and CDR2: KGHSH, LQKENI. The length of the CDR3 is 15 residues. CDR3 sequence reads: CASSPIVSSTDTQYF. CDR3 sequence (DNA): TGTGCCAGCTCACCTATTGTCTCTAGCACAGATACGCAGTATTTT. Combining the CDR3 with reference TRBV18 and TRBJ2-3 gives the whole variable domain NAGVMQNPRHLVRRRGQEARLRCSPMKGHSHVYWYRQLPEEGLKFMVYLQKENIIDESGMPKERFSAEFPKEGPSILRIQQVVRGDSAAYFCASSPIVSSTDTQYFGPGTRLTVL.

V usage is TRBV7-2 and J usage is TRBJ2-1; D may be TRBD2 (6 bases). CDR3 size: 13 residues. The V gene's germline CDR1 is SGHTA and CDR2 FQGNSA. Trimming stripped 4 bases from V and 9 bases from J, with 13 bases between. The CDR3, as DNA: TGTGCCAGCAGCTCTTCACTAGCCGGTGAGCAGTTCTTC. Translating it yields CASSSSLAGEQFF.

The chain is built from TRBV28 and TRBJ1-3; D unresolved. Germline CDR1 reads MDHEN; CDR2 reads SYDVKM. CDR3 size: 12 residues. V lost 2 bases and J 4 bases, leaving 3 bases between the germline ends. The CDR3 here is CASSLRGNTIYF. In DNA form, the CDR3 reads TGTGCCAGCAGTTTACGGGGAAACACCATATATTTT.

The J gene is TRBJ2-7, the V gene TRBV27; tentatively, D is TRBD2 (5 bases). Between the trimmed V and J ends, which lost 0 bases and 5 bases, there was a span of 14 bases. The length of the CDR3 is 15 residues. CDR1 is MNHEY, CDR2 SMNVEV, per germline (reference sequence). CDR3 in DNA: TGTGCCAGCAGTTTATCCGCGGTAGGAGGACACGAGCAGTACTTC. As protein: CASSLSAVGGHEQYF.